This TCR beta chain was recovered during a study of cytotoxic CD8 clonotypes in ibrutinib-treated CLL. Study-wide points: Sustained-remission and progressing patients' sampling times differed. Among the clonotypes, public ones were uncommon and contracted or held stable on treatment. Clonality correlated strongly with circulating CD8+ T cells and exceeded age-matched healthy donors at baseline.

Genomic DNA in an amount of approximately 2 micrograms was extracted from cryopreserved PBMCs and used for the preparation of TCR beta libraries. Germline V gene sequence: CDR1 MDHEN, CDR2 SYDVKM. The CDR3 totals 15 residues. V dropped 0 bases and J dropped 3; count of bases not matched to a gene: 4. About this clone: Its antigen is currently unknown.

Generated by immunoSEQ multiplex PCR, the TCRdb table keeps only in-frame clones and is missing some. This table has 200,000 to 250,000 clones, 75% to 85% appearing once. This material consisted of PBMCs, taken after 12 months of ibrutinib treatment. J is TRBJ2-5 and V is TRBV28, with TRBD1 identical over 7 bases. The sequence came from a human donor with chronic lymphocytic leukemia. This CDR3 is CASSLWGDREETQYF. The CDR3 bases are TGTGCCAGCAGTTTATGGGGTGACAGGGAAGAGACCCAGTACTTC. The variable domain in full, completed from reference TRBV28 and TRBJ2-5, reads DVKVTQSSRYLVKRTGEKVFLECVQDMDHENMFWYRQDPGLGLRLIYFSYDVKMKEKGDIPEGYSVSREKKERFSLILESASTNQTSMYLCASSLWGDREETQYFGPGTRLLVL.